The rows below give T cell receptor beta chains drawn from one sample of a study of regulatory T cells in long-lasting Graves disease. TCRdb reprocessed the multiplex PCR reads with MiXCR, giving one entry per CDR3 protein. Of approximately 540,000 distinct CDR3 sequences listed, about 12% were seen once; the top ten hold 7.5% to 9%. This same sample was also part of a study on T cells in Graves' hyperthyroidism and ophthalmopathy.

The specimen was peripheral blood mononuclear cells (PBMCs), collected at new diagnosis, from a patient treated with antithyroid drugs. The receptors shown here come from a woman in her 30s with Graves disease. Both conserved end residues are part of each CDR3. Fields, in order: J gene, CDR3 length, V gene, D gene, clone size, CDR3 protein, CDR3 DNA. D genes are given only for firm matches. The size entry is marked missing in some rows and otherwise reads once, few, many or a size class.

j_gene: TRBJ1-2
len: 13
v_gene: TRBV9
d_gene: -
abundance: -
CDR3aa: CASAGEANYGYTF
CDR3nt: TGTGCCAGCGCAGGGGAGGCTAACTATGGCTACACCTTC

j_gene: TRBJ2-1
len: 18
v_gene: TRBV27
d_gene: TRBD2
abundance: many
CDR3aa: CASSSLLREGPSYNEQFF
CDR3nt: TGTGCCAGCAGTTCCCTACTCCGGGAGGGGCCATCCTACAATGAGCAGTTCTTC

j_gene: TRBJ1-1
len: 14
v_gene: TRBV24-1
d_gene: -
abundance: many
CDR3aa: CATRSSRDSTEAFF
CDR3nt: TGTGCCACCAGAAGCTCTCGGGATTCCACTGAAGCTTTCTTT

j_gene: TRBJ2-7
len: 15
v_gene: TRBV5-1
d_gene: -
abundance: few
CDR3aa: CASSLEPNLVREQYF
CDR3nt: TGCGCCAGCAGCTTAGAGCCCAACTTAGTCCGGGAGCAGTACTTC

j_gene: TRBJ2-4
len: 16
v_gene: TRBV12-3/TRBV12-4
d_gene: -
abundance: many
CDR3aa: CASTRGPGETKNIQYF
CDR3nt: TGTGCCAGCACCCGGGGGCCGGGGGAGACCAAAAACATTCAGTACTTC

j_gene: TRBJ2-5
len: 12
v_gene: TRBV11-2
d_gene: -
abundance: many
CDR3aa: CASSELQETQYF
CDR3nt: TGTGCCAGCAGCGAGCTCCAAGAGACCCAGTACTTC

j_gene: TRBJ1-1
len: 12
v_gene: TRBV5-5
d_gene: -
abundance: -
CDR3aa: CATRIENTEAFF
CDR3nt: TGTGCCACCAGGATAGAGAACACTGAAGCTTTCTTT

j_gene: TRBJ2-6
len: 15
v_gene: TRBV19
d_gene: -
abundance: -
CDR3aa: CASREAYSGANVLTF
CDR3nt: TGTGCCAGTAGGGAGGCTTACTCTGGGGCCAACGTCCTGACTTTC

j_gene: TRBJ2-3
len: 15
v_gene: TRBV10-3
d_gene: TRBD2
abundance: -
CDR3aa: CAISESTGGSDTQYF
CDR3nt: TGTGCCATCAGTGAGTCGACGGGAGGATCAGATACGCAGTATTTT

j_gene: TRBJ2-3
len: 16
v_gene: TRBV28
d_gene: -
abundance: many
CDR3aa: CASSFEAGVTTDTQYF
CDR3nt: TGTGCCAGCAGTTTCGAAGCGGGTGTTACCACAGATACGCAGTATTTT

j_gene: TRBJ1-5
len: 15
v_gene: TRBV19
d_gene: -
abundance: -
CDR3aa: CASSKIGQSNQPQHF
CDR3nt: TGTGCCAGTAGTAAAATAGGACAAAGCAATCAGCCCCAGCATTTT

j_gene: TRBJ1-1
len: 11
v_gene: TRBV7-9
d_gene: -
abundance: many
CDR3aa: CASSLFDRAFF
CDR3nt: TGTGCCAGCAGCTTATTCGATCGAGCTTTCTTT

j_gene: TRBJ1-3
len: 15
v_gene: TRBV6-5
d_gene: TRBD1
abundance: many
CDR3aa: CASSFQGAAGNTIYF
CDR3nt: TGTGCCAGCAGTTTCCAGGGGGCTGCGGGAAACACCATATATTTT

j_gene: TRBJ1-6
len: 14
v_gene: TRBV28
d_gene: -
abundance: few
CDR3aa: CASSGSGQSAPLHF
CDR3nt: TGTGCCAGCAGTGGATCAGGGCAGTCTGCACCCCTCCACTTT

j_gene: TRBJ1-1
len: 15
v_gene: TRBV30
d_gene: -
abundance: many
CDR3aa: CAWSVRVQTGPKAFF
CDR3nt: TGTGCCTGGAGTGTAAGGGTCCAAACAGGGCCAAAAGCTTTCTTT

j_gene: TRBJ1-2
len: 11
v_gene: TRBV29-1
d_gene: TRBD1
abundance: many
CDR3aa: CSADRAHGYTF
CDR3nt: TGCAGCGCAGACAGGGCCCATGGCTACACCTTC

j_gene: TRBJ2-5
len: 15
v_gene: TRBV7-9
d_gene: TRBD2
abundance: -
CDR3aa: CASSPGTSGVETQYF
CDR3nt: TGTGCCAGCAGCCCAGGGACTAGCGGGGTGGAGACCCAGTACTTC

j_gene: TRBJ1-5
len: 14
v_gene: TRBV15
d_gene: -
abundance: many
CDR3aa: CATSRDAVNQPQHF
CDR3nt: TGTGCCACCAGCAGAGATGCAGTCAATCAGCCCCAGCATTTT

j_gene: TRBJ2-3
len: 13
v_gene: TRBV27
d_gene: -
abundance: many
CDR3aa: CASKGPKGDTQYF
CDR3nt: TGTGCCAGCAAGGGACCAAAAGGAGATACGCAGTATTTT

j_gene: TRBJ2-5
len: 14
v_gene: TRBV2
d_gene: TRBD2
abundance: many
CDR3aa: CASSRLAGLETQYF
CDR3nt: TGTGCCAGCAGCAGACTAGCGGGGCTGGAGACCCAGTACTTC

j_gene: TRBJ2-7
len: 13
v_gene: TRBV5-8
d_gene: -
abundance: many
CDR3aa: CASSSDRSYEQYF
CDR3nt: TGTGCCAGCAGCTCCGACAGGTCCTACGAGCAGTACTTC

j_gene: TRBJ2-6
len: 13
v_gene: TRBV19
d_gene: -
abundance: many
CDR3aa: CASNIPGANVLTF
CDR3nt: TGTGCCAGTAATATCCCTGGGGCCAACGTCCTGACTTTC

j_gene: TRBJ2-6
len: 16
v_gene: TRBV6-2/TRBV6-3
d_gene: -
abundance: -
CDR3aa: CASSYSEASGANVLTF
CDR3nt: TGTGCCAGCAGTTACTCGGAGGCCTCTGGGGCCAACGTCCTGACTTTC

j_gene: TRBJ1-1
len: 15
v_gene: TRBV9
d_gene: -
abundance: many
CDR3aa: CASSVAVDRGLGAFF
CDR3nt: TGTGCCAGCAGCGTAGCCGTTGACAGAGGATTGGGAGCTTTCTTT

j_gene: TRBJ1-2
len: 15
v_gene: TRBV27
d_gene: -
abundance: many
CDR3aa: CASSPSPAGPYGYTF
CDR3nt: TGTGCCAGCAGCCCATCCCCGGCAGGACCCTATGGCTACACCTTC

j_gene: TRBJ2-7
len: 14
v_gene: TRBV11-2
d_gene: TRBD2
abundance: many
CDR3aa: CATVETSGAYEQYF
CDR3nt: TGTGCCACCGTCGAGACTAGCGGGGCCTACGAGCAGTACTTC

j_gene: TRBJ1-1
len: 15
v_gene: TRBV12-3/TRBV12-4
d_gene: -
abundance: many
CDR3aa: CASSPLLSRTTEAFF
CDR3nt: TGTGCCAGCAGCCCCCTCCTTTCCCGGACCACTGAAGCTTTCTTT

j_gene: TRBJ1-2
len: 13
v_gene: TRBV6-1
d_gene: -
abundance: many
CDR3aa: CASSHRDGYGYTF
CDR3nt: TGTGCCAGCAGCCACCGGGACGGCTATGGCTACACCTTC

j_gene: TRBJ2-4
len: 14
v_gene: TRBV7-9
d_gene: TRBD2
abundance: many
CDR3aa: CASSWRGVGNIQYF
CDR3nt: TGTGCCAGCAGCTGGCGGGGGGTAGGAAACATTCAGTACTTC

j_gene: TRBJ2-7
len: 14
v_gene: TRBV6-1
d_gene: -
abundance: -
CDR3aa: CASGVPESGDEQYF
CDR3nt: TGTGCCAGCGGCGTTCCGGAGAGCGGAGACGAGCAGTACTTC

j_gene: TRBJ2-7
len: 15
v_gene: TRBV28
d_gene: TRBD1
abundance: -
CDR3aa: CASTMPDRVFGEQYF
CDR3nt: TGTGCCAGCACTATGCCCGACAGGGTCTTTGGGGAGCAGTACTTC